The 13 T cell receptor beta chains below come from one sample, sequenced in a study of blood T cell repertoires in COVID-19. Libraries were prepared by immunoSEQ multiplex PCR; TCRdb keeps only in-frame clonotypes and omits some of them. Of more than 95,000 clones in the sample, roughly 80% were seen once. Material for sequencing was peripheral blood. These receptors came from an elderly man with acute or convalescent COVID-19.

This clone was recorded a few times. This chain links TRBV5-6 with TRBJ1-4; 8 bases line up with TRBD1. V gave up 4 bases and J gave up 0 bases; unmatched junction bases: 5. The germline CDR1 and CDR2 sequences are SGHDT and YYEEEE. This CDR3 is built from 16 residues. The CDR3 is CASSEWGQATNEKLFF. CDR3 DNA sequence: TGTGCCAGCAGCGAGTGGGGACAGGCAACTAATGAAAAACTGTTTTTT.

This clone was detected once. V is TRBV19 and J is TRBJ1-5; 10 nucleotides align to TRBD1. Germline V gene data show CDR1 as LNHDA and CDR2 as SQIVND (reference sequence). This CDR3 has 14 amino acids. V lost 10 bases, J lost 7 bases, and 10 bases stayed unmatched. This CDR3 is CATMKTGGGQPQHF. In nucleotides, the CDR3 is TGTGCCACCATGAAGACAGGGGGCGGACAGCCCCAGCATTTT. Full variable domain (remainder filled in from reference TRBV19 and TRBJ1-5): DGGITQSPKYLFRKEGQNVTLSCEQNLNHDAMYWYRQDPGQGLRLIYYSQIVNDFQKGDIAEGYSVSREKKESFPLTVTSAQKNPTAFYLCATMKTGGGQPQHFGDGTRLSIL.

The chain employs TRBV10-2 and TRBJ2-5; 10 nucleotides agree with TRBD2. The V gene end was trimmed by 5 bases and the J gene end by 5 bases; junction bases not matched to a gene: 17. Germline CDR1 WSHSY, CDR2 SAAADI. This CDR3 is 18 amino acids long. The CDR3 here is CASSPWGLAGVSGETQYF. CDR3 nucleotides: TGCGCCAGCAGTCCCTGGGGCCTAGCGGGGGTATCCGGGGAGACCCAGTACTTC.

The chain carries TRBV15 and TRBJ1-1, with 8 bases lining up with TRBD1. The CDR3 is 15 residues long. Germline lookup yields CDR1 LNHNV and CDR2 YYDKDF (reference sequence). V gave up 7 bases and J gave up 1 base; unmatched junction bases: 8. In DNA, the CDR3 is TGTGCCACCACCCTCAGAGGGACAGGGAACACTGAAGCTTTCTTT. This sequence encodes CATTLRGTGNTEAFF.

A few counts support this clone. The chain has TRBV2 and TRBJ1-1; D not certain. Trimming left V 3 bases short and J 4 bases short, with 9 bases between. Germline CDR1 and CDR2: SNHLY and FYNNEI. The CDR3 loop spans 13 amino acids. The CDR3 sequence: CASSEEFSTEAFF. In nucleotides, the CDR3 is TGTGCCAGCAGTGAGGAGTTCTCCACTGAAGCTTTCTTT.

The chain links TRBV10-1 to TRBJ2-3, with D perhaps matching TRBD1 (5 bases). V was pared by 2 bases and J by 2 bases, with 8 bases between. Per the germline V gene, CDR1 is WNHNN and CDR2 is SYGVQD (reference sequence). The CDR3 is 14 amino acids. CDR3 nucleotides: TGCGCCAGCAGTGAGGTACAGGACACAGATACGCAGTATTTT. Its translation is CASSEVQDTDTQYF.

This clone was picked up one time. The rearrangement joins TRBV27 to TRBJ1-4; D is unresolved. Germline V CDR1 and CDR2: MNHEY, SMNVEV (reference sequence). CDR3 length equals 14 residues. Trimming shortened V by 5 bases and J by 4 bases, and 11 bases separated the two germline ends. CDR3 sequence (DNA): TGTGCCAGCAGTAAGCTGACGGGTAATGAAAAACTGTTTTTT. This translates into CASSKLTGNEKLFF.

The chain employs TRBV29-1 and TRBJ1-2, with a tentative D call TRBD1 (6 bases). The germline V gene encodes CDR1 SQVTM and CDR2 ANQGSEA. V dropped 2 bases and J dropped 4 bases, with 17 bases sitting between them. This CDR3 spans 15 amino acids. The CDR3 sequence is CSVELRQGIGYGYTF. As DNA, the CDR3 is TGCAGCGTTGAATTACGGCAGGGGATTGGCTATGGCTACACCTTC.

V gene TRBV5-1 combines with J gene TRBJ2-7, with TRBD2 matching 8 bases. V lost 4 bases and J lost 2; bases outside the gene matches: 5. The CDR3 loop spans 14 amino acids. CDR1 SGHRS and CDR2 YFSETQ come from the germline V gene. The CDR3 region has the DNA TGCGCCAGCAGCGTTAGCGGGGATGCCTACGAGCAGTACTTC. This encodes CASSVSGDAYEQYF.

The chain joins TRBV28 to TRBJ1-3; D is ambiguous. Germline V gene lookup returns CDR1 MDHEN and CDR2 SYDVKM. The CDR3 totals 13 residues. Trimming left V 2 bases short and J 3 bases short, with 5 bases between. CDR3: CASSLGGGNTIYF. Written as DNA, the CDR3 is TGTGCCAGCAGTTTAGGAGGTGGAAACACCATATATTTT.

This sequence joins TRBV4-3 and TRBJ1-4; D remains ambiguous. The J call may be mistaken, given a closer DNA end match to TRBJ2-2. Per germline, CDR1 LGHNA and CDR2 YSLEER. This CDR3 is 13 amino acids long. As DNA, the CDR3 is TGCGCCAGCAGCCAAGATCCGAACAGGGAGCTGTTTTTT. Translation: CASSQDPNRELFF.

The J gene is TRBJ1-4, the V gene TRBV4-3; D perhaps matches TRBD1 (6 bases). V was pared by 3 bases and J by 11 bases, with 13 bases between. CDR3 length equals 13 residues. Germline CDR1 LGHNA, CDR2 YSLEER. The CDR3 reads CASSQGQEGKLFF. CDR3 nucleotides: TGCGCCAGCAGCCAGGGACAAGAGGGGAAACTGTTTTTT.

J is TRBJ2-2 and V is TRBV28; 7 positions agree with TRBD1. The CDR3 is made up of 15 amino acids. The V segment lost 5 bases and the J segment 5 bases; nucleotides outside the gene matches: 8. The germline CDR1 and CDR2 sequences are MDHEN and SYDVKM. CDR3 sequence: CASSIRQGRTGELFF. In DNA form, the CDR3 reads TGTGCCAGCAGTATACGACAGGGACGGACCGGGGAGCTGTTTTTT.